Detailed here is one T cell receptor beta chain. The source of the sample is a study of T cell changes during pregnancy in multiple sclerosis. Libraries were prepared by immunoSEQ multiplex PCR; TCRdb keeps only in-frame clonotypes and omits some of them. The sample consists of approximately 65,000 clones, under 95% of them appearing once. Germline V CDR1 and CDR2: SQVTM, ANQGSEA. The V segment lost 4 bases and the J segment 1 base; nucleotides outside the gene matches: 9. The CDR3 extends over 16 amino acids. The genes are TRBV29-1 and TRBJ1-5; 8 positions match TRBD1. Source: peripheral blood, taken in the third trimester of pregnancy. The clonotype originates from a female donor in good health, enrolled as a control in a pregnancy study. This CDR3 is CSVGGQGSESNQPQHF. For the CDR3, the DNA is TGCAGCGTTGGCGGACAGGGATCTGAGAGCAATCAGCCCCAGCATTTT.